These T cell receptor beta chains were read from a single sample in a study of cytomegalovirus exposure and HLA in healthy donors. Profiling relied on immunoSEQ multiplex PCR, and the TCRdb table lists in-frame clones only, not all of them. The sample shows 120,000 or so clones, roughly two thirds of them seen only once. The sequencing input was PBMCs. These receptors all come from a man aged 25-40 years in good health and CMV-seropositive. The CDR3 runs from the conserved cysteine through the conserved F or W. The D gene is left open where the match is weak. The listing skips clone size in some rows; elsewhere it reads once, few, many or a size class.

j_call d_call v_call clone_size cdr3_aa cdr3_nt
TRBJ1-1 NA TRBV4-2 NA CASSQRGRDTEAFF TGTGCCAGCAGCCAACGGGGTAGGGACACTGAAGCTTTCTTT
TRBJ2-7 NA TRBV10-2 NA CASSPGKLYEQYF TGCGCCAGCAGTCCAGGGAAGCTATACGAGCAGTACTTC
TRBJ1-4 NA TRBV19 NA CASSTHTATNEKLFF TGTGCCAGTAGTACCCACACAGCAACTAATGAAAAACTGTTTTTT
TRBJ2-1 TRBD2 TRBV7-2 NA CASSRTSGNSIYNEQFF TGTGCCAGCAGCAGAACTAGCGGAAACTCTATCTACAATGAGCAGTTCTTC
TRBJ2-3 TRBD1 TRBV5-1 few CASSTGTDTSTDTQYF TGCGCCAGCAGCACGGGGACAGACACGAGCACAGATACGCAGTATTTT
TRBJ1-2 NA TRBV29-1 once CSVAGESYGYTF TGCAGCGTTGCGGGGGAGAGCTATGGCTACACCTTC
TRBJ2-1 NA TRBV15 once CATSSPSTGTRTYNEQFF TGTGCCACCAGCTCCCCTTCAACCGGGACAAGAACCTACAATGAGCAGTTCTTC
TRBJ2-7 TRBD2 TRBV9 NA CASSVATWGGEQYF TGTGCCAGCAGCGTAGCTACGTGGGGGGGAGAGCAGTACTTC
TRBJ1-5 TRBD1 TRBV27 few CASRDRDWNQPQHF TGTGCCAGCAGGGACAGGGATTGGAATCAGCCCCAGCATTTT
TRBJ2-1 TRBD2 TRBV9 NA CASSLSSSSGGSYNEQFF TGTGCCAGCAGCTTAAGTAGCTCTAGCGGGGGATCCTACAATGAGCAGTTCTTC
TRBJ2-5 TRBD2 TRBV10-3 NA CAISSGWREYQETQYF TGTGCTATAAGCAGTGGGTGGCGGGAGTACCAAGAGACCCAGTACTTC
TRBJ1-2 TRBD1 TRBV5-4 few CASSEGQGALYGYTF TGTGCCAGCAGCGAGGGACAGGGGGCTCTCTATGGCTACACCTTC
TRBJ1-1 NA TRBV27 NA CASSLSLAVLNTEAFF TGTGCCAGCAGTTTATCGCTGGCAGTTCTGAACACTGAAGCTTTCTTT
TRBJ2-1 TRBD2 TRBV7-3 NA CASSRSGDINEQFF TGTGCCAGCAGCCGTAGCGGGGATATTAATGAGCAGTTCTTC
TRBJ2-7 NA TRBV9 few CASSPQLGSLSSYEQYF TGTGCCAGCAGCCCCCAACTCGGGAGCCTAAGCTCCTACGAGCAGTACTTC
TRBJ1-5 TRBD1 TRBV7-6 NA CASSLSPPGTEGDNQPQHF TGTGCCAGCAGCTTATCCCCGCCCGGGACAGAAGGAGATAATCAGCCCCAGCATTTT
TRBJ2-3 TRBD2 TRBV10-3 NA CASSGRAMSADTQYF TGTGCCAGCAGCGGGAGGGCCATGAGCGCAGATACGCAGTATTTT
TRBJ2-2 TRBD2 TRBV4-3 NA CASSQRLAGIYAGELFF TGCGCCAGCAGCCAACGACTAGCGGGAATTTACGCCGGGGAGCTGTTTTTT
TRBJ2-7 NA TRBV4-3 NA CASSQDLALISGEQYF TGCGCCAGCAGCCAAGATCTAGCCCTTATTAGCGGCGAGCAGTACTTC
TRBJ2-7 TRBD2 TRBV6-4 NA CASSDRGLAGAYEQYF TGTGCCAGCAGTGATCGCGGACTAGCGGGGGCTTACGAGCAGTACTTC
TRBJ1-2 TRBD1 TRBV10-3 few CAISEGTGGYGYTF TGTGCCATCAGTGAGGGGACAGGGGGCTATGGCTACACCTTC
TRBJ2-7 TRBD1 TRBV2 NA CASSEAAPTGQEQYF TGTGCCAGCAGTGAAGCGGCGCCGACAGGGCAAGAGCAGTACTTC
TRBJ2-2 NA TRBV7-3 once CASARDSNTGELFF TGTGCCAGCGCCCGGGACTCAAACACCGGGGAGCTGTTTTTT
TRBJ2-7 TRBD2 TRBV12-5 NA CASGSTLAGVTYEQYF TGTGCTAGTGGGTCAACCCTAGCGGGCGTCACCTACGAGCAGTACTTC
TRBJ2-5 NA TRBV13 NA CASSTYLSQETQYF TGTGCCAGCAGCACCTACCTAAGCCAAGAGACCCAGTACTTC
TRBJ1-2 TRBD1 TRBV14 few CASGPDRGYYGYTF TGTGCCAGCGGACCAGACAGGGGATACTATGGCTACACCTTC
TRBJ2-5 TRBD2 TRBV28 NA CASSLSAGGLAGEETQYF TGTGCCAGCAGCCTATCTGCGGGGGGGCTAGCGGGAGAAGAGACCCAGTACTTC
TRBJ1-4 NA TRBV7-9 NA CASSVRLLNEKLFF TGTGCCAGCAGCGTGAGGCTCCTAAATGAAAAACTGTTTTTT
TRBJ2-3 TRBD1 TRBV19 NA CASSPGQGLGNTQYF TGTGCCAGTAGCCCGGGACAGGGGTTGGGGAATACGCAGTATTTT
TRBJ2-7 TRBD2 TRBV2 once CASSTSANIYEQYF TGTGCCAGCAGTACTAGCGCCAATATCTACGAGCAGTACTTC
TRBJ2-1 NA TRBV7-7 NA CASSLTAANEQFF TGTGCTAGCAGCTTGACCGCGGCCAATGAGCAGTTCTTC
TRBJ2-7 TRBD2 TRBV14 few CASSRGLAGYEQYF TGTGCCAGCAGCCGAGGACTAGCGGGTTACGAGCAGTACTTC
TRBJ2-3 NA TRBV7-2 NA CASSLAGLSTDTQYF TGTGCCAGCAGCTTAGCGGGACTTAGCACAGATACGCAGTATTTT
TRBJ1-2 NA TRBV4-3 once CASSQDYTVLIYGYTF TGCGCCAGCAGCCAAGATTATACGGTCTTAATCTATGGCTACACCTTC
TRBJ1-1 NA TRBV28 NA CASSEIRVTEAFF TGTGCCAGCAGTGAAATCAGGGTGACTGAAGCTTTCTTT
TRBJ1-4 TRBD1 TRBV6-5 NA CASSYSGHRGLFF TGTGCCAGCAGTTACTCGGGACACAGGGGGCTGTTTTTT
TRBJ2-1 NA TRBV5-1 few CASSFPGYNEQFF TGCGCCAGCAGCTTCCCAGGATACAATGAGCAGTTCTTC
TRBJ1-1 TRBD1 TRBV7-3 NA CASSLGTVTEAFF TGTGCCAGCAGCTTAGGGACAGTCACTGAAGCTTTCTTT
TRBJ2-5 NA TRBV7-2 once CASSYGSRGETQYF TGTGCCAGCAGCTATGGTTCACGGGGAGAGACCCAGTACTTC
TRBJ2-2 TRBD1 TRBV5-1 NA CASSPMTGNTGELFF TGCGCCAGCAGCCCCATGACAGGGAACACTGGGGAGCTGTTTTTT
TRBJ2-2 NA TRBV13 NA CASSSQGRTGELFF TGTGCCAGCAGCTCACAGGGAAGGACCGGGGAGCTGTTTTTT
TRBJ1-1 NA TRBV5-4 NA CASSFYGTEAFF TGTGCCAGCAGCTTTTACGGGACTGAAGCTTTCTTT
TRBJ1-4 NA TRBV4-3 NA CASSQLTGSYEKLFF TGCGCCAGCAGCCAACTAACAGGGTCTTATGAAAAACTGTTTTTT
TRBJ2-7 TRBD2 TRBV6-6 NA CASSLGGAGEQYF TGTGCCAGCAGCTTGGGAGGGGCGGGCGAGCAGTACTTC
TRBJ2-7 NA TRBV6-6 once CASSRGYEQYF TGTGCCAGCAGTCGAGGCTACGAGCAGTACTTC
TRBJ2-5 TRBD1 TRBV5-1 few CASRLGGQGAGEQYF TGCGCCAGCAGGTTGGGAGGACAGGGGGCTGGAGAGCAGTACTTC
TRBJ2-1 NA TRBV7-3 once CASSRGSYNEQFF TGTGCCAGCAGTCGGGGCTCCTACAATGAGCAGTTCTTC
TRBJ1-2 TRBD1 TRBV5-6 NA CASAPPGQGRMYGGYTF TGTGCCAGCGCACCGCCGGGACAGGGGAGGATGTACGGAGGCTACACCTTC
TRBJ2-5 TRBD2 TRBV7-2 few CASSLERLADDQETQYF TGTGCCAGCAGCTTGGAGAGACTAGCGGACGACCAAGAGACCCAGTACTTC
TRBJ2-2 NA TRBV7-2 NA CASSLARDTGELFF TGTGCCAGCAGCTTAGCGCGGGACACCGGGGAGCTGTTTTTT
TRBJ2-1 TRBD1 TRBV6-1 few CASCRQGAYNEQFF TGTGCCAGCTGCAGACAGGGGGCCTACAATGAGCAGTTCTTC
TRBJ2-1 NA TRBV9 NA CASSVEVGYYNEQFF TGTGCCAGCAGCGTAGAGGTCGGGTACTACAATGAGCAGTTCTTC
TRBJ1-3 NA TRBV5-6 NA CASSLWTEHLWSSGNTIYF TGTGCCAGCAGCTTGTGGACAGAGCACCTTTGGAGCTCTGGAAACACCATATATTTT
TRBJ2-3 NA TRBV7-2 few CASSLIGGASTDTQYF TGTGCCAGCAGCTTAATCGGCGGGGCAAGCACAGATACGCAGTATTTT
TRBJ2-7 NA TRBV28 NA CASSLVVVVRHEQYF TGTGCCAGCAGTTTAGTGGTGGTAGTTCGCCACGAGCAGTACTTC